Presented here are 3 T cell receptor beta chains from one specimen sequenced in a study of blood T cell repertoires in COVID-19. Using immunoSEQ multiplex PCR, the repertoire was profiled, and TCRdb retains in-frame clones only, with some absent. The repertoire holds around 93,000 clones, 85% to 90% seen once, with less than 20% in the top ten. The sample consisted of peripheral blood. These receptors were obtained from a human donor in a cohort sampled during active COVID-19.

V gene TRBV21-1 combines with J gene TRBJ1-6; the table gives TRBD1 as D, unverified against the DNA. TRBV21-1 constitutes a pseudogene. The CDR3 is 17 residues long. This CDR3 is CASSNHDSLSYNSPLHF. The CDR3 coding sequence is TGTGCCAGCAGCAACCACGACAGTCTCTCCTATAATTCACCCCTCCACTTT.

The chain uses TRBV11-1 and TRBJ1-1; D gene uncertain. V lost 1 base to trimming and J lost 9 bases, with 15 bases between them. Germline lookup yields CDR1 SGHAT and CDR2 FQDESV (reference sequence). The CDR3 runs to 14 residues. CDR3 amino acids: CASSLVARRAQAFF. For the CDR3, the DNA is TGTGCCAGCAGCTTAGTCGCGAGGAGGGCCCAAGCTTTCTTT.

The J gene is TRBJ2-2, the V gene TRBV5-1, with a tentative D call TRBD2 (6 bases). Trimming took 4 bases from V and 3 from J, leaving 13 bases between them. Germline CDR1 is SGHRS and CDR2 is YFSETQ. The CDR3 runs 15 residues. As DNA, the CDR3 is TGCGCCAGCAGCCCCACGTGGGGGGACACCGGGGAGCTGTTTTTT. Protein product: CASSPTWGDTGELFF.